This T cell receptor (beta chain) was identified in a study of blood T cell repertoires in COVID-19. Assignments of participants to cohorts depended upon their own reported clinical history. Trimming took 3 bases from V and 4 from J; bases not matched to a gene: 7. Per the germline V gene, CDR1 is LGHDT and CDR2 is YNNKEL (reference sequence). The CDR3 contains 16 residues. TCRdb keeps only in-frame clones here, not all; method: immunoSEQ multiplex PCR. Here the sample spans fewer than 350,000 clones, approximately 90% being singletons. The sequencing input was PBMCs or T cells enriched from blood (not recorded which). This receptor was identified in a man aged 35 to 55 who had been exposed to COVID-19. This chain links TRBV3-1 (or the pseudogene TRBV3-2) with TRBJ2-2, with 8 bases aligning to TRBD2. Here the CDR3 DNA reads TGTGCCAGCAGCCAGGCCGGGACTAGTGGCACCGGGGAGCTGTTTTTT. Protein sequence: CASSQAGTSGTGELFF.